A selection of T cell receptor beta chains follows, all from one sample in a study of cytomegalovirus exposure and HLA in healthy donors. TCRdb keeps only in-frame clones here, not all; method: immunoSEQ multiplex PCR. This sample has under 150,000 clones, with approximately 80% found just once. The sequenced sample was PBMCs. These receptors all stem from a girl aged 2 to 10 in good health and CMV-seronegative. CDR3s leave out the opening cysteine and the closing phenylalanine or tryptophan. A D gene is named only where the DNA matches it firmly.

V gene	D gene	J gene	CDR3 protein
TRBV7-2	TRBD2	TRBJ2-5	ASSPGGAQETQY
TRBV6-1	-	TRBJ1-3	ASSDEPQGPGNTIY
TRBV9	-	-	ASSVGLGGHEQY
TRBV29-1	TRBD1	TRBJ2-7	SVEDLGQEEGGSYEQY
TRBV2	TRBD1	TRBJ2-5	ASSDRTGGQETQY
TRBV19	-	TRBJ1-3	ASSPAGNTIY
TRBV7-2	-	TRBJ2-5	ASSLAGRRETQY
TRBV5-1	-	TRBJ2-7	ASSSGGYEQY
TRBV5-1	-	TRBJ1-1	ASSLGGGTMNTEAF
TRBV27	TRBD1	TRBJ2-7	ASSSLDRGLYEQY
TRBV9	TRBD2	TRBJ2-1	ASSVDGLAGAEQF
TRBV6-5	TRBD1	TRBJ2-3	ASSYGDRGSDTQY
TRBV19	-	TRBJ1-3	ASLPGGSGNTIY
TRBV30	-	TRBJ2-1	AWSDQTGQF
TRBV30	TRBD1	TRBJ2-7	AWSRQGAYEQY
TRBV6-1	-	TRBJ2-1	ASSAGGPTHNEQF
TRBV4-2	TRBD2	TRBJ2-3	ASSQAGTSDPDTQY
TRBV15	TRBD1	TRBJ1-1	ATSRFSGTGMKAF
TRBV4-2	-	TRBJ1-5	ASSQGGDNNQPQH
TRBV27	-	TRBJ2-7	ASSPSSYEQY
TRBV30	-	TRBJ2-5	AWSPTFQETQY
TRBV30	-	TRBJ1-1	AWSRTRDTEAF
TRBV11-2	-	TRBJ1-1	ASSLVGAFTEAF
TRBV7-9	TRBD2	TRBJ2-3	ASSPRAGTSGGDTQY
TRBV28	TRBD1	TRBJ1-2	ASSPGTANYGYT
TRBV5-1	-	TRBJ2-7	ASSAPFAQTGEQY
TRBV5-5	TRBD2	TRBJ2-2	ASSLTSGGNTGELF
TRBV6-6	-	TRBJ2-7	ASSYSEPTENYEQY
TRBV27	TRBD1	TRBJ2-1	ASSPWNQQGANNEQF
TRBV4-2	-	TRBJ1-6	ASSQDGAQNSPLH
TRBV5-1	TRBD2	-	ASSFTSGTRNEQY